Below are 3 T cell receptor beta chains sequenced from a single sample in a study of regulatory T cells in long-lasting Graves disease. To make TCR beta libraries, researchers used iRepertoire HTBI primers and Arm-PCR of CDR3 regions. TCRdb re-called the multiplex PCR reads through MiXCR, storing one row per CDR3 protein. Found here are some 220,000 distinct CDR3 sequences, roughly 18% of them singletons; the top ten hold about 12%. Time point defined: newly diagnosed GD, antithyroid drugs for less than 3 months. Extracted RNA from PBMCs served as the source of the TCR library. The same data also contributed to another study, on T cells in Graves' hyperthyroidism and ophthalmopathy.

The sample consisted of peripheral blood mononuclear cells (PBMCs), taken at new diagnosis, from a patient treated with antithyroid drugs. The source is a woman in her thirties with Graves disease.

The V and J genes are TRBV20-1 and TRBJ1-1, with D tentatively TRBD1 (5 bases). CDR1 and CDR2 from the germline V gene are DFQATT and SNEGSKA (reference sequence). This CDR3 comprises 14 residues. V lost 1 base, J lost 1 base, and 10 bases lay in between. CDR3 protein: CSARAIGENTEAFF. The CDR3 DNA sequence: TGCAGTGCTAGAGCGATAGGGGAGAACACTGAAGCTTTCTTT.

The rearrangement joins TRBV27 to TRBJ1-6; D is unclear. The CDR3 is 12 amino acids. Germline lookup yields CDR1 MNHEY and CDR2 SMNVEV (reference sequence). With 6 bases removed from V and 10 bases from J, the gap between germline ends came to 10 bases. CDR3 amino acids: CASRSPPSPLHF. For the CDR3, the DNA is TGTGCCAGCAGATCCCCCCCATCACCCCTCCACTTT.

This clonotype was seen once. This sequence may be a read error, since a much larger clone differs from it by one base. The chain is built from TRBV25-1 and TRBJ1-6; unclear D gene. Trimming took off 4 bases at V and 3 bases at J, with 13 bases between the two ends. Germline lookup yields CDR1 MGHDK and CDR2 SYGVNS. The CDR3 is 16 amino acids. The CDR3 bases are TGTGCCAGCAGTGCGATAGGACTCTTCTATAATTCACCCCTCCACTTT. It yields the protein CASSAIGLFYNSPLHF.